This T cell receptor (beta chain) was obtained from a study of tumor-infiltrating lymphocytes in primary liver carcinoma (dated by TCRdb to the late 2010s). Study-wide context: Hepatocellular carcinoma (four) or combined HCC and intrahepatic cholangiocarcinoma (one) was present in the five patients, who were three men and two women aged 30 to 69 years. Samples yielded roughly 3.65 to 7.5 million productive TCRbeta reads; read depth did not differ significantly between tissue types. TCRbeta repertoire sequencing covered 35 specimens from 5 patients: 25 tumor regions, 5 adjacent noncancerous liver tissues and 5 peripheral blood samples. The five patients had tumors staged T1-T3 N0M0, with maximum diameters ranging from about 4.2 to 11 cm. The study combined TCRbeta repertoire sequencing, expression microarrays and whole-exome sequencing across five regions of each liver tumor, with adjacent normal tissue and blood. The roughly 27 tumor region samples were profiled with Agilent mRNA microarrays so that TCRbeta repertoire diversity could be related to the local molecular phenotype. Repertoires from technical replicates were highly reproducible, with mean shared-clone rates about 0.91 and correlation coefficients above 0.95.

Total RNA and DNA were co-extracted from around 18-30 mg of bulk tissue with the AllPrep DNA/RNA mini kit, without cell sorting. Surgical resection was performed in China between 2015 and 2016 on a handful of patients with histopathologically diagnosed primary liver carcinoma. At the time of sampling, the patients were treatment-naive and had chronic HBV infection. Five spatially separated regions were sampled from each tumor: the superior, inferior, left-lateral and right-lateral poles, plus the tumor centre. Histology showed that every tumor sample contained more than 80% viable tumor cells. Fresh tumor and adjacent tissue pieces were bisected; one half was stored in RNAlater at -80°C, the other sent for histology. Details on this clonotype: This receptor's antigen is unknown. One junction end does not reproduce the germline sequence, and a read error may be involved.

Results the study describes overall, beyond this receptor: Only roughly 8-25% of top clones appeared in all five regions of a tumor, which suggests that tumor-infiltrating T cells are spatially heterogeneous. Only the TCR beta chain was sequenced, which likely underestimates true repertoire diversity because unpaired alpha chains were not captured. Because the samples were bulk and unsorted, CD4+ and CD8+ T cell repertoires could not be compared. Only a few patients were included in the study, and the authors note that the findings should be validated in a larger study. Compared with blood, tumors had a significantly larger share of the repertoire taken up by the top 250 clones (p = 0.039). Pairs of tumor regions showed greater repertoire overlap (mean roughly 35%) than tumor-adjacent pairs (17%) or tumor-blood pairs (approximately 15%), which is consistent with antigen-driven expansion.

TCRbeta-specific cDNA was reverse-transcribed from 500 ng total RNA using a constant-region primer and ProtoScript II reverse transcriptase. TCRbeta libraries were built with three nested multiplex PCR rounds, a slightly modified ARM-PCR procedure. The first two PCR rounds used multiplex TRBV1-TRBV30 forward primers with a Cbeta reverse primer, each for roughly 11 cycles. Sample barcodes and Illumina adapters were attached in a final 25-cycle PCR using Deep VentR polymerase. Before sequencing, amplicons of 200-500 bp were gel-purified using a QIAquick gel extraction kit. An Illumina HiSeq 2500 was used to sequence the TCRbeta amplicons with 250-bp paired-end reads. The authors' analysis ran thus. Trimmomatic v0.33 was used to quality-trim the reads, and FLASH v1.2.11 was used to merge paired reads so that full CDR3 sequences could be recovered. MiGEC v1.2.1b assigned V, D and J germline segments to the rearranged TCRbeta sequences. Clonotype statistics, along with Shannon-Wiener diversity indices, were calculated using VDJtools v1.0.0. To cut down on sampling bias, every analysis after diversity analysis relied on just the 250 most abundant clonotypes from each sample. TCRdb took the public reads, trimmed them with fastp at Q25, ran MiXCR for clone calling and kept in-frame beta chains. CDR3 protein duplicates are merged, each entry listing the most common genes and DNA. Clone size and V and J calls follow TCRdb, not the original study. The sample includes more than 85,000 distinct CDR3 sequences, with roughly 80% observed a single time. The top ten clones comprise under 25% of the sample.

Sequences SGHAT (CDR1) and FQNNGV (CDR2) are obtained from the germline V gene. Inclusive of the bounding cysteine and phenylalanine, the CDR3 is 17 residues long. The DNA shown is the 51-base CDR3, in frame from base 1. Recombination joined TRBV11-2 with TRBJ2-2, and the D gene may be TRBD1, 6 bases matching. Input material: liver tumor tissue from sampling region 3. The sample's cell subset or site label, in plain terms: tumor region T3, left-lateral pole. The receptor's source is a man aged 35-49 years with primary liver carcinoma and hepatitis B virus infection. In nucleotide form, the sequence is TGTGCCAACAGCTTAGATCATCGGGTTAGGGACACCTGGGAGCTGTTTTTT. It codes for CANSLDHRVRDTWELFF.